The 15 T cell receptor beta chains below all came from one sample that was sequenced in a study of T cell repertoires in cytomegalovirus infection. TCRdb recomputed calls from the reads with MiXCR, one row per CDR3 protein. Of some 300,000 distinct CDR3 sequences in the sample, roughly an eighth were seen once. Sequencing used PBMCs. The receptors derive from a human donor in good health (CMV status not recorded). Some clones in this sample may be carry-over from other donors' samples.

This clonotype was observed many times. The rearrangement links TRBV11-2 to TRBJ2-7, with D possibly being TRBD2 (6 bases). CDR3 length: 13 residues. In germline, CDR1 is SGHAT, CDR2 FQNNGV. The V end was cut by 5 bases, the J end by 3 bases, with 11 bases between. This CDR3 is CASSPSGLYEQYF. The CDR3 DNA sequence: TGTGCCAGCAGCCCTTCGGGACTCTACGAGCAGTACTTC.

The genes are TRBV20-1 and TRBJ1-1; D is ambiguous. The CDR3 loop spans 11 amino acids. Germline CDR1 DFQATT, CDR2 SNEGSKA (reference sequence). Trimming stripped 7 bases from V and 4 bases from J, with 10 bases between. The CDR3 sequence: CSEVRATEAFF. In DNA form, the CDR3 reads TGCAGTGAAGTTAGGGCCACTGAAGCTTTCTTT.

This clonotype came up a few times. This rearrangement joins TRBV20-1 to TRBJ2-2; D unclear. Germline V CDR1 and CDR2: DFQATT, SNEGSKA (reference sequence). Trimming stripped 0 bases from V and 2 bases from J, with 16 bases between. The CDR3 is 17 amino acids. The CDR3 loop is CSARDLTSMTNTGELFF. The DNA for the CDR3 is TGCAGTGCTAGAGATCTGACCTCCATGACTAACACCGGGGAGCTGTTTTTT.

V gene TRBV6-1 combines with J gene TRBJ2-2; a weak D match, TRBD2 (6 bases). V was pared by 5 bases and J by 7 bases, with 14 bases between. This CDR3 is built from 14 residues. Germline loops: CDR1 MNHNS, CDR2 SASEGT. CDR3 bases: TGTGCCAGCAGTCCCCGGAGGGGTGGCGGGGAGCTGTTTTTT. It translates to CASSPRRGGGELFF.

This chain uses TRBV15 with TRBJ1-6; tentatively, D is TRBD1 (5 bases). Germline-derived CDR1 and CDR2 are LNHNV and YYDKDF (reference sequence). The CDR3 length is 15 residues. Trimming cost V 1 base and J 14 bases, with 18 bases left between them. The CDR3 here is CATSRVPQGQGTLHF. The CDR3 DNA sequence: TGTGCCACCAGCAGAGTCCCTCAAGGGCAGGGAACCCTCCACTTT.

This clonotype was picked up a small number of times. The V and J genes are TRBV2 and TRBJ1-4; D is unresolved. Germline lookup yields CDR1 SNHLY and CDR2 FYNNEI. Between the trimmed V and J ends, which lost 4 bases and 4 bases, there was a span of 7 bases. CDR3 length: 13 amino acids. CDR3 DNA sequence: TGTGCCAGCAGTGCCGGCATTAATGAAAAACTGTTTTTT. Translated, it gives CASSAGINEKLFF.

The table lists this clonotype with many counts. V and J are TRBV7-2 and TRBJ1-5, with 7 bases that match TRBD1. Trimming took 1 base from V and 1 from J; bases not matched to a gene: 10. The germline CDR1 and CDR2 sequences are SGHTA and FQGNSA. The CDR3 is made up of 18 amino acids. The DNA of the CDR3 is TGTGCCAGCAGCTTAGTTCCAGGGGGTCTTTTGAGCAATCAGCCCCAGCATTTT. It specifies CASSLVPGGLLSNQPQHF.

The J gene is TRBJ1-1, the V gene TRBV4-1; D is possibly TRBD1 (6 bases). Germline V gene sequence: CDR1 MGHRA, CDR2 YSYEKL. The CDR3 length is 14 residues. The germline V and J ends were trimmed by 2 bases and 1 base, with 8 bases remaining between them. The DNA of the CDR3 is TGCGCCAGCAGCCAACCAGGGGCGAACACTGAAGCTTTCTTT. Protein product: CASSQPGANTEAFF.

This clonotype was picked up a small number of times. In nucleotides, the CDR3 is TGCAGCGTTCCTATGAGGGGGCTTGGAGAGACCCAGTACTTC. This encodes CSVPMRGLGETQYF. J is TRBJ2-5 and V is TRBV29-1; TRBD1 matches at 7 bases. CDR1 is SQVTM and CDR2 is ANQGSEA in the germline V gene. The CDR3 is 14 amino acids. Trimming removed 5 bases from V and 4 bases from J; junction bases left unmatched: 10.

V usage is TRBV29-1 and J usage is TRBJ2-1; 12 bases are a match to TRBD2. With V trimmed by 6 bases and J by 6 bases, 6 bases remained unmatched. The CDR3 is made up of 14 amino acids. Germline CDR1 reads SQVTM; CDR2 reads ANQGSEA. CDR3 in DNA: TGCAGCGTCCTAGCGGGAGGGCCGGGCAATGAGCAGTTCTTC. As protein: CSVLAGGPGNEQFF.

This clonotype was counted at least ten times. CDR3 sequence: CASSAYRDGHEQYF. CDR3 DNA sequence: TGTGCCAGCAGCGCCTACAGGGACGGCCACGAGCAGTACTTC. The rearrangement uses TRBV7-2 and TRBJ2-7; D is perhaps TRBD1 (6 bases). CDR3 length: 14 amino acids. Trimming shortened V by 5 bases and J by 5 bases, and 16 bases separated the two germline ends. CDR1 and CDR2 from the germline V gene are SGHTA and FQGNSA.

This clonotype was observed at least ten times. This chain connects TRBV7-2 to TRBJ2-7; D is possibly TRBD1 or TRBD2 (5 bases each). CDR1 and CDR2 (germline): SGHTA, FQGNSA. There are 16 residues in the CDR3. Trimming took off 6 bases at V and 6 bases at J, with 24 bases between the two ends. In DNA form, the CDR3 reads TGTGCCAGCAGTCCAGAGGCAGGGACGATCAGAGGCGAGCAGTACTTC. Its protein is CASSPEAGTIRGEQYF.

Ten or more counts support this clonotype. The chain uses TRBV6-1 and TRBJ2-6; no reliable D call. The V gene lost 6 bases and the J gene lost 0 bases, with 15 bases spanning the gap. The CDR3 has 17 residues. CDR1 is MNHNS, CDR2 SASEGT, per germline. The CDR3 protein is CASRTHRLSSGANVLTF. CDR3 bases: TGTGCCAGCAGGACTCATCGACTGAGCTCTGGGGCCAACGTCCTGACTTTC.

The J gene is TRBJ2-1, the V gene TRBV9; the D gene is possibly TRBD2 (6 bases). Germline V CDR1 and CDR2: SGDLS, YYNGEE. The CDR3 is 14 residues long. Trimming stripped 4 bases from V and 9 bases from J, with 17 bases between. The CDR3 region has the DNA TGTGCCAGCAGCCCTCAGACTAGGGAAGGTGAGCAGTTCTTC. Translated, it gives CASSPQTREGEQFF.

For the CDR3, the DNA is TGTGCCATCAGGGGGACAGAAAACGACGAGCAGTACTTC. It encodes CAIRGTENDEQYF. This chain connects TRBV10-3 to TRBJ2-7; TRBD1 aligns across 7 bases. CDR3 size: 13 residues. Germline-derived CDR1 and CDR2 are ENHRY and SYGVKD. The J segment lost 5 bases and the V segment lost 6 bases, leaving 7 bases of the junction unmatched.